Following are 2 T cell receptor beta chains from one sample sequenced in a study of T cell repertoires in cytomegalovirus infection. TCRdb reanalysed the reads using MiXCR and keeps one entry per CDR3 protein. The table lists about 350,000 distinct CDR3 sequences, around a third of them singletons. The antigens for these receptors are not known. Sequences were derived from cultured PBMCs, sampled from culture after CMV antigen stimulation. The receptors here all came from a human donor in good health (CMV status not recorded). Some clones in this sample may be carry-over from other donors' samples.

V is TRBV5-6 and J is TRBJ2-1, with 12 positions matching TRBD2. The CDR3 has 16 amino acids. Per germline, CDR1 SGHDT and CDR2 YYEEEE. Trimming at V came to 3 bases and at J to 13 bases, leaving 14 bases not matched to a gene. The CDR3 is CASSWMTSGRDQNQFF. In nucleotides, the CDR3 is TGTGCCAGCAGCTGGATGACTAGCGGGAGAGATCAAAACCAGTTCTTC.

Here the CDR3 reads CAWDLAGGADTQYF. CDR3 sequence (DNA): TGTGCCTGGGATCTAGCGGGAGGTGCAGATACGCAGTATTTT. V is TRBV30 and J is TRBJ2-3; TRBD2 matches at 11 bases. The CDR3 covers 14 residues. Germline values: CDR1 GTSNPN, CDR2 SVGIG (reference sequence). V was clipped by 5 bases and J by 4 bases; unmatched bases: 5.